Below, 12 T cell receptor beta chains from the same sample are listed, as sequenced in a study of T cell responses to AZD1222 COVID-19 vaccine. Data came from immunoSEQ multiplex PCR; TCRdb stores just in-frame clones and leaves some out. The sample yields some 150,000 clones, around 86% seen once. The specimen was peripheral blood, collected on day 0 of MenACWY control vaccination. Receptors were obtained from an adult in good health.

This chain uses TRBV20-1 with TRBJ1-2; D is unresolved. The V gene's germline CDR1 is DFQATT and CDR2 SNEGSKA (reference sequence). The ends were cut back, 6 bases at V and 8 bases at J, with 10 bases in the middle. The CDR3 runs to 10 residues. CDR3 nucleotides: TGCAGTGCCCCGACGCTGGGCTACACCTTC. Its protein product is CSAPTLGYTF.

The chain couples TRBV3-1 (or the pseudogene TRBV3-2) to TRBJ2-7, with 9 bases aligning to TRBD1. Germline lookup yields CDR1 LGHDT and CDR2 YNNKEL (reference sequence). This CDR3 comprises 15 residues. Trimming removed 1 base from V and 3 bases from J; junction bases left unmatched: 4. The CDR3, as DNA: TGTGCCAGCAGCCAAGGTGGGACAGGGAACTACGAGCAGTACTTC. Translating it yields CASSQGGTGNYEQYF.

This sequence joins TRBV2 and TRBJ2-1; 9 bases are a match to TRBD1. The CDR3 contains 13 residues. Trimming at V came to 9 bases and at J to 0 bases, leaving 0 bases not matched to a gene. The germline V gene has CDR1 SNHLY and CDR2 FYNNEI. The CDR3 loop is CARGQGSYNEQFF. CDR3 in DNA: TGTGCCAGGGGACAGGGCTCCTACAATGAGCAGTTCTTC.

The chain joins TRBV5-5 to TRBJ2-6; D possibly corresponds to TRBD1 (5 bases). The germline V gene encodes CDR1 SGHKS and CDR2 YYEKEE (reference sequence). Trimming shortened V by 0 bases and J by 0 bases, and 13 bases separated the two germline ends. CDR3 length: 18 amino acids. The CDR3 loop reads CASSLVAGLGSGANVLTF. CDR3 bases: TGTGCCAGCAGCTTGGTCGCAGGGCTAGGCTCTGGGGCCAACGTCCTGACTTTC.

This sequence joins TRBV19 and TRBJ2-3; no reliable D call. The CDR3 totals 16 residues. The V gene's germline CDR1 is LNHDA and CDR2 SQIVND (reference sequence). Trimming took off 5 bases at V and 0 bases at J, with 15 bases between the two ends. The CDR3: CASSPRTAQSTDTQYF. For the CDR3, the DNA is TGTGCCAGTAGTCCCCGGACCGCGCAGAGCACAGATACGCAGTATTTT.

The CDR3 spells CSGRYTTNEKLFF. CDR3 sequence (DNA): TGCAGCGGGCGATATACAACTAATGAAAAACTGTTTTTT. This chain joins TRBV29-1 and TRBJ1-4; no reliable D call. The CDR3 has 13 residues. Trimming removed 7 bases from V and 0 bases from J, with 9 bases in between. Germline V gene sequence: CDR1 SQVTM, CDR2 ANQGSEA. Together with reference TRBV29-1 and TRBJ1-4, the CDR3 gives the full variable domain: SAVISQKPSRDICQRGTSLTIQCQVDSQVTMMFWYRQQPGQSLTLIATANQGSEATYESGFVIDKFPISRPNLTFSTLTVSNMSPEDSSIYLCSGRYTTNEKLFFGSGTQLSVL.

The genes are TRBV19 and TRBJ1-5; D is uncertain. Germline values: CDR1 LNHDA, CDR2 SQIVND (reference sequence). The CDR3 extends over 14 amino acids. Trimming pared 6 bases from V and 3 bases from J, leaving 12 bases between. CDR3 bases: TGTGCCAGTAGAAAGCCGATCTCCAATCAGCCCCAGCATTTT. Its translation is CASRKPISNQPQHF.

This chain links TRBV3-1 (or the pseudogene TRBV3-2) with TRBJ1-1; tentatively, D is TRBD1 (6 bases). In germline, CDR1 is LGHDT, CDR2 YNNKEL (reference sequence). The V and J ends lost 6 bases and 5 bases respectively, with 13 bases between them. The CDR3 consists of 13 residues. CDR3 in amino acids: CASSQGLGTEAFF. The DNA for the CDR3 is TGTGCCAGCAGTCAGGGGTTAGGAACTGAAGCTTTCTTT.

This clone came up once. This sequence joins TRBV6-5 and TRBJ2-7; perhaps TRBD1 as D (7 bases). The CDR3 totals 15 residues. Germline values: CDR1 MNHEY, CDR2 SVGAGI. V lost 2 bases, J lost 3 bases, and 14 bases lay in between. DNA of the CDR3: TGTGCCAGCAGTTACGCGGAGGGGGCTAACTACGAGCAGTACTTC. Encoded protein: CASSYAEGANYEQYF.

V and J are TRBV18 and TRBJ1-1; 7 bases align to TRBD1. In germline, CDR1 is KGHSH, CDR2 LQKENI. After removal of 1 base from V and 10 bases from J, the junction contained 6 bases not matched to a gene. CDR3 size: 13 residues. CDR3 protein: CASSPLPQGGAFF. The CDR3 DNA reads TGTGCCAGCTCACCACTGCCCCAGGGGGGAGCTTTCTTT. The full variable domain, its missing parts supplied by reference TRBV18 and TRBJ1-1, is NAGVMQNPRHLVRRRGQEARLRCSPMKGHSHVYWYRQLPEEGLKFMVYLQKENIIDESGMPKERFSAEFPKEGPSILRIQQVVRGDSAAYFCASSPLPQGGAFFGQGTRLTVV.

This chain connects TRBV6-5 to TRBJ2-1, with D maybe TRBD2 (7 bases). Germline loops: CDR1 MNHEY, CDR2 SVGAGI. The CDR3 totals 15 residues. Trimming took 2 bases from V and 2 from J, leaving 10 bases between them. Here the CDR3 DNA reads TGTGCCAGCAGTTACAAAGGGGGGGCCTACAATGAGCAGTTCTTC. The encoded protein is CASSYKGGAYNEQFF.

The genes are TRBV6-2 or TRBV6-3 and TRBJ2-5; TRBD1 matches 7 bases. The CDR3 loop spans 15 amino acids. CDR1 is MNHEY and CDR2 is SVGEGT in the germline V gene. J was trimmed by 3 bases and V by 6 bases; bases with no gene match: 10. This CDR3 reads CASSFTGVPKETQYF. For the CDR3, the DNA is TGTGCCAGCAGCTTCACAGGGGTCCCCAAAGAGACCCAGTACTTC.